Only a few counts were recorded for the clone carrying this TCR beta chain. Its cognate antigen is unknown. MiXCR was run by TCRdb on the RACE reads, yielding one entry per CDR3 protein. The sample lists approximately 90,000 distinct CDR3 sequences, 10% occurring once. The data were obtained in a study of human T cells and chemical hapten exposure. Time point here: patch test 1, 2 weeks after DPC sensitization. As to treatment: therapeutic diphenylcyclopropenone sensitization with weekly scalp DPC. Patches went on only after blood had been drawn each time. Findings and limits, study-wide: Significantly greater numbers of large CDR3 similarity clusters came from expanded TCRs than from controls. Having alopecia, the donors may differ immunologically from healthy people.

This material consisted of whole blood, taken in connection with sensitization to the hapten diphenylcyclopropenone (DPC). The origin of this receptor is a man aged 40-55 years with alopecia areata. Some clones in this sample may be carry-over from other donors' samples.

Here the CDR3 reads CASSKESEYGYGYTF. The CDR3 bases are TGTGCCAGCAGCAAAGAAAGCGAGTATGGCTATGGCTACACCTTC. This chain uses TRBV21-1 with TRBJ1-2. TRBV21-1 is labeled a pseudogene. The CDR3 runs 15 residues.